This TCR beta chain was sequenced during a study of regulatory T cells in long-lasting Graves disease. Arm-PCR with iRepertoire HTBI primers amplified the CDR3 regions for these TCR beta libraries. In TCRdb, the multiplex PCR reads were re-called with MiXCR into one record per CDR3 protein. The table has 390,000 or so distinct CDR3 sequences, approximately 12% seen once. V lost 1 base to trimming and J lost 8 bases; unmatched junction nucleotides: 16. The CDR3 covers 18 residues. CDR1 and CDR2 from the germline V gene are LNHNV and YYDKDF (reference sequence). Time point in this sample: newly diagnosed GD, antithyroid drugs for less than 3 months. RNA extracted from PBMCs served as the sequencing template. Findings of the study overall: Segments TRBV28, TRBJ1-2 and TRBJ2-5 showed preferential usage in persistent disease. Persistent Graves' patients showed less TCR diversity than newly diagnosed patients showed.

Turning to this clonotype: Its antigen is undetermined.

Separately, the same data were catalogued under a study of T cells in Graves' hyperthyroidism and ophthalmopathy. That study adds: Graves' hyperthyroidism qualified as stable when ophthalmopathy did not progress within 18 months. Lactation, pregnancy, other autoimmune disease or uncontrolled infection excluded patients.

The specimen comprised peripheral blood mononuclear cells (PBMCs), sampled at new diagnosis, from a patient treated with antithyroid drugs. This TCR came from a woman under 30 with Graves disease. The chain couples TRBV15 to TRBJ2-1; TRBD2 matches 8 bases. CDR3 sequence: CATSRGDPYSGKVDEQFF. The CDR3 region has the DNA TGTGCCACCAGCAGAGGTGACCCATATAGCGGGAAGGTCGATGAGCAGTTCTTC.